These 27 T cell receptor beta chains originate from one sample sequenced in a study of control samples from healthy donors and cancer patients. Some clones are missing from TCRdb's copy, which holds only in-frame ones; the method was immunoSEQ multiplex PCR. The sample comprises approximately 87,000 clones, roughly 93% of which are singletons, and around 1.3% rests with the top ten. Sequencing input: PBMCs. These receptors were obtained from a woman aged 40-49 years with lung cancer.

The chain has TRBV6-5 and TRBJ2-2; no definite D call. Germline V gives CDR1 MNHEY, CDR2 SVGAGI. The CDR3 is 12 amino acids. Trimming removed 6 bases at V and 7 bases at J, with 9 bases between. The CDR3: CASSPELGELFF. The DNA of the CDR3 is TGTGCCAGCAGCCCCGAGCTCGGGGAGCTGTTTTTT.

This clone was recorded once. The rearrangement links TRBV24-1 to TRBJ1-1, with D maybe TRBD1 (5 bases). The germline gives CDR1 KGHDR, CDR2 SFDVKD. The CDR3 extends over 15 amino acids. V was clipped by 5 bases and J by 1 base, with 13 bases between them. The DNA of the CDR3 is TGTGCCACCAGTGCCGTGGGACCCTGGAACACTGAAGCTTTCTTT. It is translated as CATSAVGPWNTEAFF.

The chain employs TRBV3-1 (or the pseudogene TRBV3-2) and TRBJ1-2; tentative D call: TRBD1 (5 bases). Germline CDR1 LGHDT, CDR2 YNNKEL (reference sequence). The V end lost 4 bases, the J end lost 5 bases, and 20 bases lay between the germline ends. CDR3 length: 16 amino acids. CDR3 in amino acids: CASSPLAVGQHYGYTF. As DNA, the CDR3 is TGTGCCAGCAGCCCCCTGGCGGTCGGACAACATTATGGCTACACCTTC.

This sequence joins TRBV9 and TRBJ2-5; 7 bases map to TRBD1. After removal of 4 bases from V and 1 base from J, the junction contained 16 bases not matched to a gene. The V gene's germline CDR1 is SGDLS and CDR2 YYNGEE. The CDR3 spans 18 residues. The CDR3 DNA reads as TGTGCCAGCAGCCCAGAAACCTTATACCGGGACAGCCAAGAGACCCAGTACTTC. Its protein product is CASSPETLYRDSQETQYF.

The chain combines TRBV18 with TRBJ1-4, with D possibly being TRBD1 (6 bases). V lost 8 bases, J lost 5 bases, and 9 bases lay in between. In germline, CDR1 is KGHSH, CDR2 LQKENI. This CDR3 contains 12 residues. The CDR3, as DNA: TGTGCCAGCACACAGGGAAATGAAAAACTGTTTTTT. Its protein product is CASTQGNEKLFF.

This chain connects TRBV12-3 or TRBV12-4 to TRBJ1-2; D unresolved. V lost 6 bases, J lost 8 bases, and 16 bases lay in between. The CDR3 has 13 residues. The DNA for the CDR3 is TGTGCCAGCAGCCCCCTCGAAGGGCAAGGCTACACCTTC. Protein sequence: CASSPLEGQGYTF.

This rearrangement joins TRBV19 to TRBJ2-3, with TRBD2 identical over 10 bases. The CDR3 totals 15 residues. V was clipped by 6 bases and J by 6 bases; unmatched bases: 9. Germline V gives CDR1 LNHDA, CDR2 SQIVND (reference sequence). For the CDR3, the DNA is TGTGCCAGTAGACTAGCGGGACCTTCATGGGATACGCAGTATTTT. Protein sequence: CASRLAGPSWDTQYF.

This chain connects TRBV2 to TRBJ2-1; no firm D call. Germline V gene sequence: CDR1 SNHLY, CDR2 FYNNEI. The CDR3 covers 15 residues. The germline V and J ends were trimmed by 1 base and 0 bases, with 7 bases remaining between them. The CDR3 DNA reads TGTGCCAGCAGTGAAGGGTTGAGCTCCTACAATGAGCAGTTCTTC. It is translated as CASSEGLSSYNEQFF.

The chain has TRBV19 and TRBJ2-7, with a weak D call TRBD2 (5 bases). This CDR3 spans 12 amino acids. Germline-derived CDR1 and CDR2 are LNHDA and SQIVND (reference sequence). Trimming removed 4 bases from V and 7 bases from J, with 11 bases in between. CDR3 DNA: TGTGCCAGTAGTAGCGGGCTGGGTGAGCAGTACTTC. Residues: CASSSGLGEQYF.

This clone was observed a few times. The CDR3 loop reads CASSLGTGYGYTF. The CDR3 region has the DNA TGTGCCAGCAGTTTAGGGACAGGCTATGGCTACACCTTC. This rearrangement joins TRBV27 to TRBJ1-2; TRBD1 agrees at 8 bases. The CDR3 runs to 13 residues. Trimming at V came to 2 bases and at J to 4 bases, leaving 0 bases not matched to a gene. Germline V gene sequence: CDR1 MNHEY, CDR2 SMNVEV (reference sequence).

This sequence joins TRBV7-9 and TRBJ2-1; the match to TRBD1 covers 9 bases. With 4 bases clipped from V and 5 bases from J, the junction kept 9 bases outside the gene matches. There are 16 residues in the CDR3. Looked up from germline, CDR1 is SEHNR and CDR2 is FQNEAQ (reference sequence). The CDR3 DNA sequence: TGTGCCAGCAGCTCTACTGGGACAGGGCCCCACAATGAGCAGTTCTTC. This sequence encodes CASSSTGTGPHNEQFF. The whole variable domain, filled in from reference TRBV7-9 and TRBJ2-1, reads DTGVSQNPRHKITKRGQNVTFRCDPISEHNRLYWYRQTLGQGPEFLTYFQNEAQLEKSRLLSDRFSAERPKGSFSTLEIQRTEQGDSAMYLCASSSTGTGPHNEQFFGPGTRLTVL.

This rearrangement joins TRBV6-6 to TRBJ1-1; 7 positions match TRBD1. Germline V lookup: CDR1 MNHNY, CDR2 SVGAGI (reference sequence). There are 14 residues in the CDR3. V dropped 7 bases and J dropped 11; count of bases not matched to a gene: 16. CDR3 residues: CASKRTGQGGSAFF. CDR3 nucleotide sequence: TGTGCCAGCAAAAGAACGGGGCAGGGGGGATCGGCTTTCTTT.

The chain is built from TRBV19 and TRBJ2-6; no clear D. Germline CDR1 is LNHDA and CDR2 is SQIVND (reference sequence). Trimming cost V 6 bases and J 6 bases, with 6 bases left between them. The CDR3 runs to 12 residues. The CDR3 spells CASSFEANVLTF. The CDR3 DNA reads TGTGCCAGTAGCTTCGAGGCCAACGTCCTGACTTTC.

The CDR3 spells CATGRTGRNSPLHF. The CDR3 region has the DNA TGTGCCACCGGGAGGACAGGGAGGAATTCACCCCTCCACTTT. The chain has TRBV6-5 and TRBJ1-6, with TRBD1 identical over 8 bases. V dropped 10 bases and J dropped 7; count of bases not matched to a gene: 9. The CDR3 loop spans 14 amino acids. Per germline, CDR1 MNHEY and CDR2 SVGAGI.

The chain carries TRBV10-1 and TRBJ2-3; no clear D gene. This CDR3 has 14 amino acids. Per germline, CDR1 WNHNN and CDR2 SYGVQD (reference sequence). The V end was cut by 4 bases, the J end by 4 bases, with 12 bases between. The CDR3 bases are TGCGCCAGCAGTGGAAAATTCCCCCCAGATACGCAGTATTTT. It codes for CASSGKFPPDTQYF.

CDR3: CSVETGLSTGELFF. In nucleotides, the CDR3 is TGCAGCGTTGAGACAGGGTTGAGCACCGGGGAGCTGTTTTTT. The chain couples TRBV29-1 to TRBJ2-2; 7 nucleotides line up with TRBD1. The CDR3 spans 14 residues. CDR1 SQVTM and CDR2 ANQGSEA come from the germline V gene. After removal of 3 bases from V and 4 bases from J, the junction contained 5 bases not matched to a gene.

The chain joins TRBV4-1 to TRBJ2-7, with 9 nucleotides matching TRBD1. CDR1 is MGHRA and CDR2 is YSYEKL in the germline V gene. This CDR3 contains 14 residues. Germline trimming cut 1 base from V and 3 bases from J; bases unmatched to any gene: 1. The CDR3 here is CASSQGQGDYEQYF. In DNA, the CDR3 is TGCGCCAGCAGCCAAGGACAGGGGGACTACGAGCAGTACTTC.

V is TRBV27 and J is TRBJ2-1; 8 bases map to TRBD1. This CDR3 contains 15 residues. V was pared by 5 bases and J by 3 bases, with 6 bases of the junction left unmatched. In germline, CDR1 is MNHEY, CDR2 SMNVEV (reference sequence). CDR3 coding DNA: TGTGCCAGCAGTCTGACAGGGGCATTCTACAATGAGCAGTTCTTC. Translated, it gives CASSLTGAFYNEQFF.

This clone was detected a few times. The chain links TRBV5-1 to TRBJ2-3; 9 bases agree with TRBD2. V lost 2 bases, J lost 0 bases, and 4 bases stayed unmatched. CDR1 is SGHRS, CDR2 YFSETQ, per germline. The CDR3 has 16 residues. The CDR3 DNA reads as TGCGCCAGCAGCTTCGCAGCGGGGGGTAGCACAGATACGCAGTATTTT. Translated, it gives CASSFAAGGSTDTQYF.

The V gene is TRBV27, the J gene TRBJ1-5; TRBD1 agrees at 7 bases. Germline V gene lookup returns CDR1 MNHEY and CDR2 SMNVEV (reference sequence). With V trimmed by 3 bases and J by 3 bases, 8 bases remained unmatched. CDR3 length: 16 amino acids. Here the CDR3 reads CASSFVGQAVNQPQHF. The CDR3 DNA reads TGTGCCAGCAGTTTCGTTGGACAGGCGGTCAATCAGCCCCAGCATTTT.

This chain links TRBV6-5 with TRBJ1-6; D may be TRBD1 (6 bases). Trimming stripped 3 bases from V and 7 bases from J, with 10 bases between. Germline CDR1 MNHEY, CDR2 SVGAGI. CDR3 length: 14 amino acids. This CDR3 is CASSYRGENSPLHF. The DNA of the CDR3 is TGTGCCAGCAGTTATAGGGGGGAGAATTCACCCCTCCACTTT.

The rearrangement links TRBV7-3 to TRBJ2-3; 9 nucleotides line up with TRBD2. Germline-derived CDR1 and CDR2 are SGHTA and FQGTGA. V shed 3 bases and J 4 bases; nucleotides not matched to a gene: 8. The CDR3 spans 16 residues. The CDR3 loop is CASSFPSGGFADTQYF. The CDR3 bases are TGTGCCAGCAGCTTCCCGAGCGGGGGGTTTGCAGATACGCAGTATTTT.

This clone was seen more than once but under ten times. CDR3 sequence reads: CASSDRAENTEAFF. CDR3 in DNA: TGTGCCAGCAGTGACAGGGCAGAGAACACTGAAGCTTTCTTT. This sequence joins TRBV6-4 and TRBJ1-1; no reliable D call. V was pared by 2 bases and J by 1 base, with 8 bases between. CDR1 is MRHNA and CDR2 is SNTAGT in the germline V gene. CDR3 length equals 14 residues.

The genes are TRBV11-3 and TRBJ2-7; D unresolved. The CDR3 contains 13 residues. Germline loops: CDR1 SGHNT, CDR2 YENEEA. V was trimmed by 1 base and J by 1 base, leaving 5 bases between them. CDR3 protein: CASSLGQSYEQYF. CDR3 nucleotides: TGTGCCAGCAGCTTAGGGCAGTCCTACGAGCAGTACTTC.

The chain is built from TRBV29-1 and TRBJ2-2; 7 nucleotides line up with TRBD2. Germline V gene data show CDR1 as SQVTM and CDR2 as ANQGSEA. The CDR3 is 13 amino acids. J lost 3 bases, V lost 4 bases, and 2 bases had no gene match. CDR3 residues: CSVGGGDTGELFF. The CDR3 DNA is TGCAGCGTTGGGGGAGGGGACACCGGGGAGCTGTTTTTT.

The chain links TRBV11-2 to TRBJ1-1; possibly TRBD1 for D (6 bases). V lost 4 bases and J 3 bases, leaving 18 bases between the germline ends. The germline CDR1 and CDR2 sequences are SGHAT and FQNNGV. The CDR3 totals 16 residues. The CDR3 DNA is TGTGCCAGCAGCTCAAACCACAGGGAAGGTGACACTGAAGCTTTCTTT. Translated, it gives CASSSNHREGDTEAFF.

The chain links TRBV2 to TRBJ2-4, with 7 bases lining up with TRBD2. The V gene end was trimmed by 0 bases and the J gene end by 14 bases; junction bases not matched to a gene: 10. The CDR3 covers 14 residues. CDR1 is SNHLY and CDR2 is FYNNEI in the germline V gene. CDR3 bases: TGTGCCAGCAGTGAAGCTGAATGGGGGGGGACCGAGTACTTC. It specifies CASSEAEWGGTEYF.